This T cell receptor beta chain was sequenced in a study of shared clonotypes between healthy human individuals. The naive CD8 population came from CD45RO-negative cells selected for CCR7, without terminally differentiated effector memory CD45RA+ cells. None of the donors, who were healthy HIV-negative adults, had recently had acute infections or vaccinations. Trimming cost V 4 bases and J 8 bases; bases outside gene matches: 14. The CDR3 has 16 amino acids. Germline CDR1 SGDLS, CDR2 YYNGEE. Sequenced by immunoSEQ multiplex PCR; TCRdb stores in-frame clones only, minus some. The sample holds some 2.1 million clones, 80% to 95% seen once. The table lists this clone with a count of one.

V usage is TRBV9 and J usage is TRBJ2-1; 8 bases agree with TRBD2. Sequenced input: naive CD8+ T cells from PBMCs. The sequence was obtained from a young man in good health. Some clones in this sample may be carry-over from other donors' samples. CDR3 protein: CASSPRAGGYIDEQFF. The CDR3, as DNA: TGTGCCAGCAGCCCTAGGGCGGGAGGATACATCGATGAGCAGTTCTTC.